The subject of this entry is one T cell receptor (beta chain). Its antigen specificity is not known. Base quality data are lacking; no much larger clone is found one base away. From cysteine to phenylalanine, the CDR3 is 14 amino acids long. The only DNA kept is the CDR3, 42 bases in frame from the first base. The germline V gene supplies CDR1 SGHRS and CDR2 YFSETQ. Deletion took 0 bases off V and 3 bases off J, with a span of 9 bases between the germline ends. This sample stems from a study of cytomegalovirus exposure and HLA in healthy donors (dated by TCRdb to the late 2010s). Study-level background: In an earlier analysis of some 550 of the donors, 250 to 300 Gb of sequence data and approximately 100 million unique TCR beta sequences from roughly 200 million T cells were reported. About 280 gigabases of sequencing data and 70 million to 85 million unique TCR sequences were included in an early release covering roughly 600 HLA-typed donors. The genetic ancestry cluster associated with self-reported Caucasian donors included 80% to 90% of the 398 genotyped donors. The study was designed to test whether signatures of past pathogen exposure could be identified by cataloging public T cell receptors. Using immunosequencing, the study profiled T cell repertoires from around 670 subjects and related those repertoires to cytomegalovirus serostatus. In addition to the first cohort of 666 subjects, a separate validation cohort of 130 or so different subjects was used. To predict cytomegalovirus infection status, the study combined high-throughput TCR immunosequencing, statistical association of individual TCRs with disease status, and machine learning. In a later analysis, previously published TCR beta repertoires from 550 to 750 donors were re-analyzed and high-resolution HLA genotyping was added so that TCR occurrence patterns could be studied. Rather than drawing on any new phenotypic data, the later analysis identified candidate immune exposures from TCR beta sequences and the way those sequences occurred across donors. An earlier analysis of fewer than 700 of the donors applied high-throughput TCR beta sequencing to assess whether each TCR beta V gene segment acted as functional or pseudogenic. Donor age, sex, ethnicity and CMV serostatus were compiled together with the repertoire data. Genome-wide SNP genotypes for about three fifths of the roughly 670 donors were used in a later genetic analysis, which treated that subset as a discovery cohort. Every discovery cohort repertoire had been produced on one sequencing platform. Both class I and class II loci were covered by HLA typing, at four-digit resolution. The number of donors typed differed by locus, with 629-630 for A, B, C, DRB1 and DQB1, around 500 for DQA1, nearly 610 for DPA1, and approximately 470 for DPB1. Roughly 5 DR-DQ haplotypes were handled as single units for association and clustering because linkage in the cohort was strong. On average, 235,054 unique TCR beta nucleotide sequences were sequenced per donor among 398 genotyped donors of the cohort, with roughly 18% of those sequences being non-productive.

The cohort comprised several hundred healthy bone marrow donors. At the time of sampling, every cohort member was nominally healthy, though immune exposures that went unrecorded were likely present. The donor tested CMV seropositive and was one of the 289 seropositive cohort members. A peripheral blood sample was provided by each donor, and peripheral blood mononuclear cells were used for TCR beta sequencing. The Qiagen DNeasy Blood Extraction Kit was used to extract genomic DNA from the blood cell samples. The library was built by means of the immunoSEQ multiplex PCR assay. For the multiplex PCR, a mixture combining 60 forward primers for TCR Vbeta segments and 13 reverse primers for TCR Jbeta segments was used. The CDR3 region of rearranged TCR beta genes was amplified from genomic DNA by a multiplex PCR assay. On the Illumina HiSeq System, the amplified TCR beta libraries were sequenced as 87-base-pair reads. In the source study's methods: A later analysis counted some 80 million unique TCR beta chains across the 640 or so repertoires, and roughly 10 million of these chains were shared by at least two donors. To remove PCR and sequencing errors, raw reads were error-corrected and collapsed into unique sequences using a nearest-neighbor algorithm that merged closely related sequences. CDR3 sequences were aligned to IMGT reference sequences to assign V, D and J gene segments. For a sequence to be retained, at least a six-nucleotide match to both a V gene segment and a J gene segment was required. A rearrangement was called productive if the CDR3 had no stop codons and remained in frame with V and J, and every other rearrangement was called non-productive. Following IMGT convention, CDR3 was defined as the stretch from the second conserved V-encoded cysteine to the conserved J-encoded phenylalanine. In an earlier analysis of just under 600 of the donors, sequences lacking an unambiguous match to a single V gene segment were excluded. In an earlier analysis of 500 to 750 of the donors, V segments were called functional above 56.7% productive rearrangements and were called segregating when the between-donor standard deviation exceeded 5%. A statistical classification framework was built for diagnosing cytomegalovirus status from the catalog of TCR beta chain sequences. V and J gene assignment, in a later analysis, came from comparing TCR nucleotide sequences with IMGT/GENE-DB human TR gene sequences. In a later analysis, CDR3 sequences and most-parsimonious VDJ recombination scenarios were assigned using the TCRdist pipeline. In a later analysis, every TCR beta chain was defined by the combination of its CDR3 amino acid sequence and its V-gene family, and reads without a unique V-gene family were dropped. A later analysis removed 600 or so highly shared, low-generation-probability nucleotide sequences to deal with suspected cross-contamination and a sequencing artifact. In a later analysis, a clonal expansion index was calculated for each public chain from normalized within-repertoire ranks of inferred template counts. Generation probabilities in a later analysis came from a VDJ recombination model fitted to out-of-frame rearrangements, and those results were checked against IGoR. In a later analysis, TCR-TCR, TCR-HLA and TCR-CMV co-occurrence was scored with hypergeometric tests, and a repertoire-size bias correction was applied to TCR pairs. False discovery rates were estimated in a later analysis by permuting HLA or CMV assignments 20 times. In a later analysis, co-occurring TCRs were grouped using DBSCAN, and TCRdist sequence similarity was added for clustering within HLA-allele-positive subsets. For co-occurrence clustering, repertoires with fewer than 30,000 or more than 120,000 public chains were excluded, along with 5 or 6 repertoires with anomalous nucleotide sharing. The immuneACCESS repertoire file appears here via TCRdb, limited to in-frame rearrangements. These files lack a portion of the clones; in checked studies, under half of the deficit traces to unresolved V genes, and the cause of the others is not known. V and J calls and clone size are those listed in that table; D and trimming were worked out from the DNA. This sample comprises about 180,000 clones, around 80% of them detected only once. Of the sample, roughly 3.5% is held by the ten largest clones.

Findings and caveats that apply to the study as a whole: In a later analysis, most CMV-associated TCR beta chains were found to appear HLA-restricted, with HLA associations seemingly driven largely by CMV exposure. Strong co-occurrence of HLA alleles, especially DR and DQ, made assigning TCR associations to individual alleles difficult. In an earlier analysis of approximately 600 of the donors, most TCR beta V segments were observed in productive rearrangements about 90% or about 30% of the time, broadly matching IMGT annotations. A later genetic analysis reported fewer N-insertions in productive TCRs among donors in an Asian-associated ancestry cluster than the roughly 690-donor mean. Presence/absence analyses assumed roughly uniform sequencing depth across donors, an assumption that may not hold. A later analysis found that HLA-associated TCR beta chains were more clonally expanded and had lower generation probabilities than equally common non-associated chains. For the cohort, immune exposure information was limited to CMV serostatus. It was suggested by the authors that the approach could potentially be generalized to other disease states and immunological phenotypes. The earlier analysis of fewer than 750 of the donors excluded roughly 16 rarely observed V segments, including chromosome 9 orphons, because counts were too low. A few of the identified cytomegalovirus-associated TCR beta chains were confirmed in vitro to be specific for cytomegalovirus antigens. Because HLA typing was unavailable for some donors at each locus, only the typed subset was used in association tests. Most TCR sequences were seen in very few donors, while some public TCRs were found in many individuals. This cohort had only TCR beta chains sequenced, and the lack of alpha or paired-chain data limited which features could be detected. The study gave a list of 150 to 200 TCR beta chains associated with cytomegalovirus. A later analysis reported that several top co-occurrence clusters appeared linked to parvovirus B19, influenza, CMV and Epstein-Barr virus. Specific HLA alleles were associated with 16,951 TCR beta sequences at a false discovery rate of 0.05 in a later analysis. In a later genetic analysis, a missense DCLRE1C variant was associated with V-gene and J-gene trimming of TCR beta chains, and the association was replicated in an independent cohort. A further reported finding was that TCR beta sequences accurately predicted the HLA-A and HLA-B alleles for most subjects in the first cohort. Correlated functional status among segregating V segments might be attributable to linkage disequilibrium, but an unknown experimental factor could not be ruled out. According to a later analysis, TCR association rates differed among HLA loci, with DRB1 alleles showing the most associated TCRs and HLA-C alleles showing the fewest. The 87-base-pair reads could not distinguish some IMGT-functional V segments, including TRBV6-2 and TRBV6-3, so those segments were excluded. A cluster of highly shared sequence variants was judged likely to represent a technical artifact of the sequencing pipeline. In both the original and validation cohorts, the classifier was reported to diagnose cytomegalovirus status with high specificity and sensitivity.

Recombination connected TRBV5-1 to TRBJ1-2; D gene: possibly TRBD1, on 5 matching bases. The receptor was derived from a woman aged 55 to 70 in good health and CMV-seropositive. Source material: PBMCs. Here is the DNA: TGCGCCAGCAGCTTGGCCAGGGCCGACTATGGCTACACCTTC. Translated, it gives CASSLARADYGYTF.